This T cell receptor (beta chain) appears in the sequencing data of a study of T cells after yellow fever vaccination. Study-level information: Any fraction with a low cell number was prepared using SMART-Seq v4 Ultra Low Input.

By 5'RACE template switching, TCR cDNA was produced, with a universal primer site and UMIs added in the process. TCRdb analysed the 5' RACE reads with MiXCR anew, one entry per CDR3 protein. Among 250,000 to 350,000 distinct CDR3 sequences listed, 6.5% to 8.5% were seen once. Trimming at V came to 8 bases and at J to 4 bases, leaving 7 bases not matched to a gene. The germline V gene encodes CDR1 MNHEY and CDR2 SVGEGT. CDR3 length: 13 residues. This clonotype came up many times. What it binds is unknown. Notes on the study in general: Reappearance after the booster was observed for most primary-vaccination clones (around 96% CD4, approximately 90% CD8).

This sample comprised PBMCs, obtained roughly 45 days after the first yellow fever vaccination. The chain is built from TRBV6-2 or TRBV6-3 and TRBJ1-1; 7 positions match TRBD1. The receptor was isolated from a young man who received the YFV17D yellow fever vaccine. CDR3 bases: TGTGCCAGCGCTTTACAGGGGCTCACTGAAGCTTTCTTT. Protein product: CASALQGLTEAFF.